Sequencing of this T cell receptor beta chain was carried out in a study of regulatory T cells in long-lasting Graves disease. Unmatched junction bases numbered 5, after V lost 6 bases and J lost 0 bases. The CDR3 consists of 14 residues. Germline CDR1 DFQATT, CDR2 SNEGSKA (reference sequence). Both iRepertoire HTBI primers and Arm-PCR of CDR3 regions were used to build the TCR beta libraries. TCRdb passed the multiplex PCR reads through MiXCR, listing each CDR3 protein once. The repertoire holds 420,000 or so distinct CDR3 sequences, roughly 15% seen once, with about 23% in the top ten. Time point noted: newly diagnosed GD, antithyroid drugs for less than 3 months. Researchers made the TCR library from RNA that was extracted from PBMCs. These records were also assigned to another study, of T cells in Graves' hyperthyroidism and ophthalmopathy.

The clonotype comes from a woman in her late teens or twenties with Graves disease. J is TRBJ2-1 and V is TRBV20-1; 7 nucleotides agree with TRBD2. The starting material was peripheral blood mononuclear cells (PBMCs), obtained at new diagnosis, from a patient treated with antithyroid drugs. The CDR3 region is CSAGGGSSYNEQFF. Here the CDR3 DNA reads TGCAGTGCCGGTGGCGGGAGCTCCTACAATGAGCAGTTCTTC.